Listed here are 15 T cell receptor beta chains from one sample, sequenced in a study of tumor-infiltrating lymphocytes in primary liver carcinoma. The researchers produced TCR beta cDNA from roughly 500 ng total RNA with a constant-region primer. Libraries covering TCR beta were generated through three nested multiplex PCR rounds (using a slightly modified ARM-PCR). The two initial PCR rounds, approximately 10 cycles each, used TRBV1-TRBV30 forward and C-beta reverse primers. MiXCR, applied by TCRdb to the multiplex PCR reads, yields one record per CDR3 protein. The sample has 95,000 to 150,000 distinct CDR3 sequences; 50% to 70% are singletons. Co-extraction of both nucleic acids (RNA and DNA) used about 20-33 mg of unsorted bulk tissue. The sequenced sample consisted of liver tumor tissue from sampling region 1. Regarding subset: tumor region T1, superior pole. Receptors originate from a woman aged 55-70 years with primary liver carcinoma and hepatitis B virus infection.

Of note for this clonotype: A read error is possible here, since a much larger clone lies one base away. J is TRBJ1-1 and V is TRBV5-1; no reliable D call. CDR3 size: 14 residues. In germline, CDR1 is SGHRS, CDR2 YFSETQ. CDR3 residues: CASSLERGSTETFF. DNA of the CDR3: TGCGCCAGCAGCTTGGAACGGGGAAGCACTGAAACTTTCTTT.

CDR3: CASSLDAGGFEQFF. CDR3 bases: TGTGCCAGCAGCTTAGATGCGGGAGGATTCGAGCAGTTCTTC. The chain is built from TRBV11-3 and TRBJ2-1, with 8 bases aligning to TRBD2. The CDR3 spans 14 residues. Germline trimming cut 0 bases from V and 10 bases from J; bases unmatched to any gene: 5. Germline assignment: CDR1 SGHNT and CDR2 YENEEA. Drawing the rest from reference TRBV11-3 and TRBJ2-1, the complete variable domain is EAGVVQSPRYKIIEKKQPVAFWCNPISGHNTLYWYLQNLGQGPELLIRYENEEAVDDSQLPKDRFSAERLKGVDSTLKIQPAELGDSAVYLCASSLDAGGFEQFFGPGTRLTVL.

The chain employs TRBV28 and TRBJ2-5; TRBD2 aligns across 12 bases. CDR1 is MDHEN, CDR2 SYDVKM, per germline. The CDR3 is 14 amino acids. Trimming took 8 bases from V and 4 from J; bases not matched to a gene: 5. CDR3 protein: CASYPSGRGETQYF. The CDR3 bases are TGTGCCAGCTACCCTAGCGGGAGGGGAGAGACCCAGTACTTC.

A single count supports this clonotype. Since no conserved phenylalanine or tryptophan closes the CDR3, a read error is the likely cause. The chain uses TRBV11-2 and TRBJ2-7; 8 bases are a match to TRBD1. Trimming removed 8 bases from V and 2 bases from J; junction bases left unmatched: 8. The CDR3 loop spans 14 amino acids. Per germline, CDR1 SGHAT and CDR2 FQNNGV. DNA of the CDR3: TGTGCCAGCGGCCCACCACAGGGGGCCTACGAGCAGTACTTA. Translating it yields CASGPPQGAYEQYL.

Concerning this clonotype: No conserved phenylalanine or tryptophan ends this CDR3, so it is likely a read error. The V gene is TRBV11-2, the J gene TRBJ1-5, with D possibly TRBD1 on 6 matching bases. Trimming stripped 10 bases from V and 3 bases from J, with 13 bases between. This CDR3 is 13 amino acids long. Germline assignment: CDR1 SGHAT and CDR2 FQNNGV. In DNA form, the CDR3 reads TGTGCCAACAGAGGACAGATCAATCAGCCCCAGCATTCA. Its translation: CANRGQINQPQHS.

As concerns this clonotype: Because it lacks the conserved phenylalanine or tryptophan at the end, this CDR3 is likely a read error. The rearrangement uses TRBV5-5 and TRBJ2-1; D possibly corresponds to TRBD2 (6 bases). Germline assignment: CDR1 SGHKS and CDR2 YYEKEE (reference sequence). CDR3 length: 15 residues. V shed 1 base and J shed 6 bases, with 14 bases lying between them. The CDR3 coding sequence is TGTGCCAGCAGCTTGCGCGGGGCTGAAACCAATGAGCAGTTCTGC. Its protein product is CASSLRGAETNEQFC.

With regard to this clonotype: In this CDR3 the conserved last residue, phenylalanine or tryptophan, is missing, so a read error is likely. The chain links TRBV28 to TRBJ2-7; D unclear. The CDR3 is made up of 13 amino acids. The germline CDR1 and CDR2 sequences are MDHEN and SYDVKM. Between the trimmed V and J ends, which lost 6 bases and 0 bases, there was a span of 9 bases. The CDR3 sequence is CASSPTLSYEQYY. CDR3 bases: TGTGCCAGCAGCCCTACCCTCTCCTACGAGCAGTACTAC.

Turning to this clonotype: Germline and junction disagree at one end, which may indicate a read error. This chain links TRBV11-2 with TRBJ2-5; 7 bases are a match to TRBD2. CDR3 length: 16 amino acids. Germline lookup yields CDR1 SGHAT and CDR2 FQNNGV. The CDR3 DNA reads TGTGACAGCAGCTTAGGATTGGCTAGCGGACAAGAGACCCAGTACTTT. The encoded protein is CDSSLGLASGQETQYF.

The chain joins TRBV28 to TRBJ2-7; TRBD2 is a possible D gene (6 bases). The V gene's germline CDR1 is MDHEN and CDR2 SYDVKM. The CDR3 contains 16 residues. With 5 bases removed from V and 2 bases from J, the gap between germline ends came to 19 bases. This chain's CDR3 is CASSLLSGVSPYEQYF. The CDR3 nucleotides are TGTGCCAGCAGTCTGCTGTCGGGAGTATCCCCCTACGAGCAGTACTTC.

This rearrangement joins TRBV28 to TRBJ2-1; 10 bases fit TRBD2. This CDR3 is 13 amino acids long. CDR1 and CDR2 (germline): MDHEN, SYDVKM. The CDR3, as DNA: TGTGTCAGTAACCTAGCGGGAGTAGGGGAGCAGTTCTTC. It yields the protein CVSNLAGVGEQFF.

In regard to this clonotype: An end of the junction differs from the germline gene, which may be a read error. This chain connects TRBV11-2 to TRBJ2-7; D is perhaps TRBD2 (5 bases). CDR3 size: 13 residues. The germline gives CDR1 SGHAT, CDR2 FQNNGV. As DNA, the CDR3 is TGTGACAGCAGCTTAGCCACTAGGGAGGAGCAGTACTTC. This sequence encodes CDSSLATREEQYF.

The J gene is TRBJ2-7, the V gene TRBV6-4; perhaps TRBD1 as D (6 bases). V lost 10 bases and J lost 6, with 25 bases in between. The CDR3 has 15 residues. Germline CDR1 MRHNA, CDR2 SNTAGT. The CDR3 coding sequence is TGTGCCAAACACAGCAAGGGGGTCAAGCTCGGCGAGCAGTACTTC. Its protein is CAKHSKGVKLGEQYF.

The DNA for the CDR3 is TGTGCCAGCATCGCCCAACTAGCGGGAGGAGGTACGCAGTATTTT. Amino acids: CASIAQLAGGGTQYF. The rearrangement links TRBV11-2 to TRBJ2-3; 12 bases align to TRBD2. CDR1 SGHAT and CDR2 FQNNGV come from the germline V gene. J was trimmed by 8 bases and V by 7 bases; bases with no gene match: 10. The CDR3 totals 15 residues. The full variable domain, rest sourced from reference TRBV11-2 and TRBJ2-3, is EAGVAQSPRYKIIEKRQSVAFWCNPISGHATLYWYQQILGQGPKLLIQFQNNGVVDDSQLPKDRFSAERLKGVDSTLKIQPAKLEDSAVYLCASIAQLAGGGTQYFGPGTRLTVL.

A note on this clonotype: The CDR3 ends on some other residue instead of the conserved phenylalanine or tryptophan, so this is likely a read error. The V gene is TRBV12-3 or TRBV12-4, the J gene TRBJ2-3; a weak D match, TRBD1 (6 bases). The CDR3 is 15 amino acids. CDR3 bases: TGTGCCTGCAGCCGCGGACAGATTAGCACAGATACGCAGTATTTG. Protein product: CACSRGQISTDTQYL.

This chain links TRBV28 with TRBJ1-3; TRBD1 is a possible D gene (5 bases). The V gene lost 3 bases and the J gene lost 7 bases, with 16 bases spanning the gap. The CDR3 has 15 residues. The V gene's germline CDR1 is MDHEN and CDR2 SYDVKM. This CDR3 reads CASSFGGFGRNTIYF. As DNA, the CDR3 is TGTGCCAGCAGTTTCGGGGGTTTCGGTCGGAACACCATATATTTT.